The rows below give T cell receptor beta chains drawn from one sample of a study of T cells in Graves' hyperthyroidism and ophthalmopathy. Each CDR3 protein gets one entry after TCRdb re-called the multiplex PCR reads with MiXCR. The sample shows some 600,000 distinct CDR3 sequences, over 11% of them seen only once. Sequencing input: blood. These receptors were taken from a woman aged 25 to 39 with Graves' hyperthyroidism that later progressed to Graves' ophthalmopathy. Both conserved end residues are part of each CDR3. The D gene is left open where the match is weak. Only part of the rows carry a size: once, few, many, or a class if the clone is expanded.

>TRBV18|TRBJ1-1|many|-
CASSPGRDGPYEAFF
TGTGCCAGCTCACCAGGGCGGGACGGGCCTTATGAAGCTTTCTTT
>TRBV11-2|TRBJ1-1|many|-
CASNALGSEAFF
TGTGCCAGCAACGCGTTGGGGTCTGAAGCTTTCTTT
>TRBV12-3/TRBV12-4|TRBJ2-3|many|-
CASSLAGEVNTQYF
TGTGCCAGCAGTTTAGCGGGAGAGGTAAATACGCAGTATTTT
>TRBV30|TRBJ1-3|few|-
CAWSAQDSSGNTIYF
TGTGCCTGGAGTGCGCAAGACAGCTCTGGAAACACCATATATTTT
>TRBV28|TRBJ1-2|many|-
CASSSIRDGTYNYGYTF
TGTGCCAGCAGCTCAATTCGGGACGGAACCTATAACTATGGCTACACCTTC
>TRBV28|TRBJ1-1|many|TRBD1
CASRSRGLGAFF
TGTGCCAGCAGGTCCAGGGGGCTCGGAGCTTTCTTT
>TRBV4-1|TRBJ2-3|few|-
CASSQGGPPLVPDTQYF
TGCGCCAGCAGCCAAGGGGGGCCCCCCCTAGTTCCTGATACGCAGTATTTT
>TRBV20-1|TRBJ1-6|many|-
CSARDLSRESSPLHF
TGCAGTGCTAGAGATTTGTCCCGGGAAAGTTCACCCCTCCACTTT
>TRBV5-1|TRBJ1-2|few|-
CASSFGGSEYGYTF
TGCGCCAGCAGCTTCGGGGGCAGTGAGTATGGCTACACCTTC
>TRBV28|TRBJ1-6|-|TRBD1
CASWGTANSPLHF
TGTGCCAGCTGGGGGACAGCTAATTCACCCCTCCACTTT
>TRBV7-8|TRBJ1-1|few|-
CASSLGGVRVTEAFF
TGTGCCAGCAGCTTGGGAGGGGTGAGGGTCACTGAAGCTTTCTTT
>TRBV11-1|TRBJ2-2|-|TRBD2
CASSLSLAVNTGELFF
TGTGCCAGCAGCTTATCGCTAGCGGTTAACACCGGGGAGCTGTTTTTT
>TRBV29-1|TRBJ2-7|many|TRBD2
CSVEGGSGQYF
TGCAGCGTTGAGGGGGGGTCGGGGCAGTACTTC
>TRBV5-8|TRBJ1-5|-|-
CASSSGLNQPQHF
TGTGCCAGCAGCTCGGGGCTAAATCAGCCCCAGCATTTT
>TRBV10-3|TRBJ1-1|many|-
CAVTVDMNTEAFF
TGTGCCGTTACGGTCGACATGAACACTGAAGCTTTCTTT
>TRBV14|TRBJ2-5|many|-
CASSQNQGMETQYF
TGTGCCAGCAGCCAAAACCAGGGGATGGAGACCCAGTACTTC
>TRBV28|TRBJ1-2|few|TRBD1
CATGQGSYGYTF
TGTGCCACTGGACAGGGTAGCTATGGCTACACCTTC
>TRBV19|TRBJ1-5|-|-
CASSTDSPRVNQPQHF
TGTGCCAGTAGTACGGACAGCCCTAGGGTCAATCAGCCCCAGCATTTT
>TRBV11-3|TRBJ1-3|few|TRBD1
CASRFTGQGSGNTIYF
TGTGCCAGCAGATTTACTGGACAGGGCTCTGGAAACACCATATATTTT
>TRBV15|TRBJ1-5|many|-
CATSRVAANQPQHF
TGTGCCACCAGCAGAGTTGCCGCTAATCAGCCCCAGCATTTT
>TRBV11-2|TRBJ2-3|many|-
CASSRAFTDTQYF
TGTGCCAGCAGCCGGGCGTTCACAGATACGCAGTATTTT
>TRBV5-6|TRBJ2-2|-|TRBD2
CASSIGGTNTGELFF
TGTGCCAGCAGCATCGGGGGGACGAACACCGGGGAGCTGTTTTTT
>TRBV2|TRBJ2-2|-|-
CASSENSGELFF
TGTGCCAGCAGTGAAAATTCCGGGGAGCTGTTTTTT
>TRBV6-1|TRBJ2-1|few|-
CASTPDPAGYNEQFF
TGTGCCAGCACCCCAGATCCGGCGGGCTACAATGAGCAGTTCTTC
>TRBV3-1|TRBJ2-1|few|-
CASSLIAVSSYNEQFF
TGTGCCAGCAGCCTTATAGCGGTCAGCTCCTACAATGAGCAGTTCTTC
>TRBV7-8|TRBJ1-1|many|-
CASSLDVTNTEAFF
TGTGCCAGCAGCTTAGACGTCACGAACACTGAAGCTTTCTTT
>TRBV27|TRBJ2-1|many|TRBD1
CASSPDRDREDEQFF
TGTGCCAGCAGTCCCGACCGGGACAGGGAGGATGAGCAGTTCTTC
>TRBV3-1|TRBJ1-1|many|TRBD1
CASSHPGGNTEAFF
TGTGCCAGCAGCCATCCAGGGGGCAACACTGAAGCTTTCTTT
>TRBV11-2|TRBJ2-3|many|TRBD2
CASSLAARTDTQYF
TGTGCCAGCAGCCTAGCGGCACGCACAGATACGCAGTATTTT
>TRBV20-1|TRBJ2-7|-|-
CSARDLLIGEYEQYF
TGCAGTGCTAGAGATCTCCTGATAGGGGAATACGAGCAGTACTTC
>TRBV3-1|TRBJ1-2|-|-
CASSSRPRGYTF
TGTGCCAGCAGCTCCCGACCCCGTGGCTACACCTTC
>TRBV29-1|TRBJ2-7|-|TRBD1
CSVGTGFEQYF
TGCAGCGTTGGGACAGGGTTCGAGCAGTACTTC
>TRBV7-9|TRBJ2-2|many|-
CASTPVGTLDTGELFF
TGTGCCAGCACCCCTGTGGGGACATTGGACACCGGGGAGCTGTTTTTT
>TRBV25-1|TRBJ2-5|few|-
CASSVLKETQYF
TGTGCCAGCAGTGTACTCAAAGAGACCCAGTACTTC
>TRBV12-3/TRBV12-4|TRBJ2-2|many|-
CASREGANTGELFF
TGTGCCAGTCGCGAGGGAGCGAACACCGGGGAGCTGTTTTTT
>TRBV6-1|TRBJ1-1|few|-
CASSESGARTEAFF
TGTGCCAGCAGTGAATCTGGCGCAAGGACTGAAGCTTTCTTT
>TRBV19|TRBJ1-6|-|TRBD1
CASRKITGGDSPLHF
TGTGCCAGTAGAAAAATCACAGGGGGCGATTCACCCCTCCACTTT
>TRBV24-1|TRBJ1-1|many|TRBD1
CATRASTGITEAFF
TGTGCCACCAGAGCCTCGACAGGGATAACTGAAGCTTTCTTT
>TRBV7-3|TRBJ2-3|many|TRBD2
CASSLQREGEDTQYF
TGTGCCAGCAGCTTACAGCGGGAAGGGGAGGATACGCAGTATTTT
>TRBV6-1|TRBJ2-2|many|-
CASSAQTVTGELFF
TGTGCCAGCAGTGCCCAGACAGTCACCGGGGAGCTGTTTTTT
>TRBV24-1|TRBJ2-5|-|TRBD2
CATSVGGGIGETQYF
TGTGCCACCAGTGTGGGGGGGGGGATCGGGGAGACCCAGTACTTC
>TRBV19|TRBJ1-1|many|TRBD1
CASSIAGGVWTEAFF
TGTGCCAGTAGTATTGCAGGGGGCGTTTGGACTGAAGCTTTCTTT
>TRBV4-3|TRBJ1-5|-|-
CASSQDSGPQHF
TGCGCCAGCAGCCAAGATTCTGGGCCCCAGCATTTT
>TRBV6-2/TRBV6-3|TRBJ1-4|many|-
CASSYQKTRRGLNEKLFF
TGTGCCAGCAGTTACCAGAAGACTAGGAGAGGGCTTAATGAAAAACTGTTTTTT
>TRBV5-1|TRBJ2-1|few|-
CASSCPRDSTNEQFF
TGCGCCAGCAGCTGCCCCCGGGACTCCACCAATGAGCAGTTCTTC
>TRBV7-8|TRBJ2-2|many|-
CAQADGYTANTGELFF
TGTGCCCAGGCTGACGGATATACAGCGAACACCGGGGAGCTGTTTTTT
>TRBV7-2|TRBJ2-1|many|-
CASSGLQGPYEQFF
TGTGCCAGCAGCGGATTACAGGGTCCGTACGAGCAGTTCTTC
>TRBV28|TRBJ2-3|many|TRBD2
CASRSGSGTSTDTQYF
TGTGCCAGCAGAAGTGGTAGCGGGACTAGCACAGATACGCAGTATTTT
>TRBV4-3|TRBJ2-3|-|-
CASSQGWDSGTDTQYF
TGCGCCAGCAGCCAAGGGTGGGACTCGGGCACAGATACGCAGTATTTT
>TRBV4-2|TRBJ1-5|many|-
CASSQDQGRIWDQPQHF
TGTGCCAGCAGCCAAGATCAGGGGCGCATCTGGGATCAGCCCCAGCATTTT
>TRBV7-2|TRBJ1-2|many|-
CASCPDGNYGYTF
TGTGCCAGCTGCCCGGACGGCAACTATGGCTACACCTTC
>TRBV7-2|TRBJ2-3|many|-
CASSLRVESTDTQYF
TGTGCCAGCAGCTTACGCGTGGAAAGCACAGATACGCAGTATTTT
>TRBV27|TRBJ2-3|many|-
CASSLSGITDTQYF
TGTGCCAGCAGTTTATCGGGCATCACAGATACGCAGTATTTT
>TRBV20-1|TRBJ1-2|many|-
CSVRDDSSWGYGYTF
TGCAGTGTTCGCGACGACAGTAGCTGGGGCTATGGCTACACCTTC